Below are 26 T cell receptor beta chains sequenced from a single sample in a study of blood T cell repertoires in COVID-19 (TCRdb year 2020). The library was prepared using the immunoSEQ multiplex PCR assay. TCRdb obtained this table from immuneACCESS and retained in-frame rearrangements with V and J assigned. These tables miss some clones; where compared with another copy, unresolved V genes account for less than half of the shortfall, and the remainder is unexplained. The sample table shows about 120,000 clones, and roughly four fifths are seen once. The ten largest clonotypes hold roughly 12% of the sample. The source material was peripheral blood. The receptors were gathered from a human donor in a cohort sampled during active COVID-19.

This clone has just one count. The V call is TRBV4-3, the J call TRBJ1-2; TRBD1 is a possible D gene (6 bases). The V gene's germline CDR1 is LGHNA and CDR2 YSLEER. The CDR3 loop spans 19 amino acids. V shed 1 base and J shed 3 bases, with 24 bases lying between them. The chain's CDR3 is CASSQVFPNHRADDYGYTF. The CDR3 coding sequence is TGCGCCAGCAGCCAAGTATTCCCAAATCACAGGGCTGACGACTATGGCTACACCTTC.

The rearrangement links TRBV7-8 to TRBJ2-2, with 7 bases matching TRBD1. CDR1 is SGHVS, CDR2 FQNEAQ, per germline. The CDR3 runs to 16 residues. Unmatched junction bases numbered 6, after V lost 0 bases and J lost 5 bases. CDR3 nucleotides: TGTGCCAGCAGCTTAGCAGGTGACAGGGCAACCGGGGAGCTGTTTTTT. Amino acids: CASSLAGDRATGELFF.

The J gene is TRBJ2-7, the V gene TRBV28; 7 bases fit TRBD2. This CDR3 contains 14 residues. Germline CDR1 MDHEN, CDR2 SYDVKM. V lost 7 bases to trimming and J lost 2 bases; unmatched junction nucleotides: 8. The CDR3 sequence: CASIGGGGTYEQYF. The DNA for the CDR3 is TGTGCCAGCATCGGCGGGGGAGGGACCTACGAGCAGTACTTC.

This clone was seen a handful of times. This chain joins TRBV2 and TRBJ2-7; 9 bases map to TRBD2. Germline V gene data show CDR1 as SNHLY and CDR2 as FYNNEI. J lost 7 bases, V lost 8 bases, and 12 bases had no gene match. This CDR3 has 14 residues. The CDR3 DNA reads as TGTGCCAGCTCCACGGCTCTAGCGGGGCAAGAGCAGTACTTC. Translated, it gives CASSTALAGQEQYF. Full variable domain (rest looked up from reference TRBV2 and TRBJ2-7): EPEVTQTPSHQVTQMGQEVILRCVPISNHLYFYWYRQILGQKVEFLVSFYNNEISEKSEIFDDQFSVERPDGSNFTLKIRSTKLEDSAMYFCASSTALAGQEQYFGPGTRLTVT.

J is TRBJ1-1 and V is TRBV4-2, with 8 positions matching TRBD1. The germline CDR1 and CDR2 sequences are LGHNA and YNFKEQ. The CDR3 extends over 18 amino acids. The trim removed 1 base at V and 1 base at J, leaving 11 bases unmatched. The CDR3 DNA reads as TGTGCCAGCAGCCAAGGGACAGGGACGATCCCCTCGAACACTGAAGCTTTCTTT. Protein: CASSQGTGTIPSNTEAFF.

The chain carries TRBV6-5 and TRBJ2-3; 11 bases agree with TRBD1. The CDR3 spans 14 residues. Losses at the gene ends were 7 bases for V and 6 bases for J; bases not matched to a gene: 6. CDR1 is MNHEY, CDR2 SVGAGI, per germline. CDR3: CASMRTGGADTQYF. The CDR3 region has the DNA TGTGCCAGCATGAGGACAGGGGGCGCCGATACGCAGTATTTT.

The CDR3 DNA follows: TGTGCCAGCAGCTTAGGCAGGGAAAGTGGCTACACCTTC. Translated: CASSLGRESGYTF. The gene calls are TRBV7-2 and TRBJ1-2; a possible D gene is TRBD1 (5 bases). Germline-derived CDR1 and CDR2 are SGHTA and FQGNSA. V was clipped by 1 base and J by 7 bases, with 10 bases between them. The CDR3 spans 13 residues.

This clone appeared a few times. This rearrangement joins TRBV7-9 to TRBJ1-6; 7 nucleotides line up with TRBD1. The germline CDR1 and CDR2 sequences are SEHNR and FQNEAQ (reference sequence). Germline trimming cut 5 bases from V and 3 bases from J; bases unmatched to any gene: 7. This CDR3 contains 16 residues. CDR3 bases: TGTGCCAGCAGCCTCGGGGGGGACAGCTATAATTCACCCCTCCACTTT. This encodes CASSLGGDSYNSPLHF.

V is TRBV4-1 and J is TRBJ2-2; D perhaps matches TRBD1 (6 bases). Germline V lookup: CDR1 MGHRA, CDR2 YSYEKL. The V end lost 0 bases, the J end lost 5 bases, and 10 bases lay between the germline ends. The CDR3 runs to 15 residues. The CDR3 sequence: CASSQDVTGTGELFF. The CDR3 DNA sequence: TGCGCCAGCAGCCAAGATGTAACAGGGACCGGGGAGCTGTTTTTT.

In its sample, this clone was seen a few times. The rearrangement joins TRBV3-1 (or the pseudogene TRBV3-2) to TRBJ2-7; the match to TRBD2 covers 10 bases. The junction had 6 bases not matched to a gene; V was cut back by 1 base and J by 0 bases. CDR1 is LGHDT and CDR2 is YNNKEL in the germline V gene (reference sequence). The CDR3 contains 17 residues. CDR3 loop: CASSQVLAGVSSYEQYF. CDR3 in DNA: TGTGCCAGCAGCCAAGTCCTAGCGGGAGTTAGCTCCTACGAGCAGTACTTC.

The chain couples TRBV5-1 to TRBJ1-4; the match to TRBD1 covers 12 bases. This CDR3 contains 15 residues. The junction had 2 bases not matched to a gene; V was cut back by 0 bases and J by 8 bases. CDR1 is SGHRS and CDR2 is YFSETQ in the germline V gene. The CDR3 DNA reads as TGCGCCAGCAGCTTGGCCGGGACAGGGGGCGAAAAACTGTTTTTT. Residues: CASSLAGTGGEKLFF.

This clone was counted only a few times. The chain is built from TRBV6-5 and TRBJ1-5; 10 positions agree with TRBD1. Germline CDR1 reads MNHEY; CDR2 reads SVGAGI. Unmatched junction bases numbered 2, after V lost 6 bases and J lost 6 bases. This CDR3 region has 13 residues. The CDR3: CASRGQGGQPQHF. CDR3 coding DNA: TGTGCCAGCAGAGGACAGGGGGGTCAGCCCCAGCATTTT.

The V and J genes are TRBV18 and TRBJ1-5, with a weak D call TRBD1 (5 bases). Germline V lookup: CDR1 KGHSH, CDR2 LQKENI. The germline V and J ends were trimmed by 2 bases and 2 bases, with 19 bases remaining between them. This CDR3 is built from 18 residues. CDR3 protein: CASSPVRGDSGGNQPQHF. The CDR3 coding sequence is TGTGCCAGCTCACCAGTAAGGGGAGACAGCGGGGGCAATCAGCCCCAGCATTTT.

The chain couples TRBV11-3 to TRBJ2-3, with D unclear. CDR3 length: 13 residues. V shed 0 bases and J shed 3 bases, with 4 bases lying between them. From germline, CDR1 is SGHNT and CDR2 YENEEA. The CDR3 nucleotides are TGTGCCAGCAGCTTAGACTTTACAGATACGCAGTATTTT. Amino acid sequence: CASSLDFTDTQYF.

The rearrangement links TRBV28 to TRBJ1-2, with 8 nucleotides matching TRBD1. The CDR3 runs to 14 residues. From germline, CDR1 is MDHEN and CDR2 SYDVKM. Losses at the gene ends were 3 bases for V and 5 bases for J; bases not matched to a gene: 5. The CDR3 protein is CASSLSTGGYGYTF. CDR3 nucleotide sequence: TGTGCCAGCAGTTTGTCCACAGGGGGTTATGGCTACACCTTC.

This chain connects TRBV3-1 (or the pseudogene TRBV3-2) to TRBJ2-2, with D maybe TRBD2 (6 bases). The V end was cut by 4 bases, the J end by 5 bases, with 11 bases between. Germline V gives CDR1 LGHDT, CDR2 YNNKEL (reference sequence). The length of the CDR3 is 14 residues. The CDR3 DNA reads as TGTGCCAGCAGCCCCGGGGGTCCTACCGGGGAGCTGTTTTTT. This sequence encodes CASSPGGPTGELFF.

This CDR3 is CASSRTSQGADTQYF. The CDR3 region has the DNA TGTGCCAGCAGCCGGACTAGCCAAGGGGCAGATACGCAGTATTTT. This chain connects TRBV7-9 to TRBJ2-3; 8 bases are shared with TRBD2. The CDR3 runs 15 residues. V was pared by 5 bases and J by 4 bases, with 8 bases of the junction left unmatched. CDR1 and CDR2 (germline): SEHNR, FQNEAQ (reference sequence).

A single count supports this clone. The chain has TRBV2 and TRBJ2-2, with 12 positions matching TRBD1. The CDR3 is 14 amino acids. Losses at the gene ends were 8 bases for V and 7 bases for J; bases not matched to a gene: 5. Looked up from germline, CDR1 is SNHLY and CDR2 is FYNNEI. CDR3 in amino acids: CASQGQGAVGELFF. The CDR3 coding sequence is TGTGCCAGCCAGGGACAGGGGGCCGTCGGGGAGCTGTTTTTT.

J is TRBJ1-5 and V is TRBV2, with D tentatively TRBD1 (5 bases). Germline-derived CDR1 and CDR2 are SNHLY and FYNNEI. The CDR3 is 14 residues long. Trimming stripped 1 base from V and 1 base from J, with 5 bases between. DNA of the CDR3: TGTGCCAGCAGTGAAGGACAGAGCAATCAGCCCCAGCATTTT. It is translated as CASSEGQSNQPQHF.

There are a few counts of this clone. The gene calls are TRBV5-1 and TRBJ2-2; 8 nucleotides line up with TRBD2. CDR3 length: 16 residues. V lost 1 base and J lost 2; bases outside the gene matches: 4. Germline values: CDR1 SGHRS, CDR2 YFSETQ. The DNA for the CDR3 is TGCGCCAGCAGCTTGAGTGCGGGGGGCAACACCGGGGAGCTGTTTTTT. This gives the protein CASSLSAGGNTGELFF.

The chain employs TRBV6-5 and TRBJ1-6; TRBD1 matches at 7 bases. The CDR3 has 15 residues. V was pared by 8 bases and J by 7 bases, with 11 bases of the junction left unmatched. CDR1 and CDR2 (germline): MNHEY, SVGAGI. CDR3 DNA sequence: TGTGCCAGCCAGAGCGACGGGACAGACAATTCACCCCTCCACTTT. Translating gives CASQSDGTDNSPLHF.

As concerns this clone: The sample contains more than one DNA sequence encoding this CDR3. J is TRBJ1-5 and V is TRBV5-1; D perhaps matches TRBD1 (6 bases). The CDR3 runs 15 residues. V lost 4 bases to trimming and J lost 7 bases, with 18 bases between them. Germline lookup yields CDR1 SGHRS and CDR2 YFSETQ. The CDR3 nucleotides are TGCGCCAGCAGCCCCACGGGGGGGGCGGGACAGCCCCAGCATTTT. Amino acid sequence: CASSPTGGAGQPQHF.

The rearrangement uses TRBV28 and TRBJ1-2, with 8 bases fitting TRBD1. Germline-derived CDR1 and CDR2 are MDHEN and SYDVKM. The CDR3 is made up of 13 amino acids. V lost 4 bases to trimming and J lost 5 bases; unmatched junction nucleotides: 3. The CDR3 DNA is TGTGCCAGCAGTTCGACAGGGGATTATGGCTACACCTTC. Protein product: CASSSTGDYGYTF.

V gene TRBV6-6 combines with J gene TRBJ2-2; D might be TRBD2 (6 bases). V lost 6 bases and J lost 1, with 12 bases in between. This CDR3 region has 15 residues. Per germline, CDR1 MNHNY and CDR2 SVGAGI (reference sequence). CDR3 residues: CASSVLGGNTGELFF. The CDR3 DNA reads TGTGCCAGCAGCGTCCTCGGGGGGAACACCGGGGAGCTGTTTTTT.

CDR3 in DNA: TGTGCCAGCAGTGACCTCCAAGAGACCCAGTACTTC. This gives the protein CASSDLQETQYF. This chain joins TRBV6-1 and TRBJ2-5; no reliable D call. Trimming removed 3 bases at V and 1 base at J, with 3 bases between. The length of the CDR3 is 12 residues. Germline assignment: CDR1 MNHNS and CDR2 SASEGT.

The chain joins TRBV6-5 to TRBJ1-5, with D perhaps TRBD1 (6 bases). CDR3 size: 15 residues. The V end lost 7 bases, the J end lost 1 base, and 14 bases lay between the germline ends. The germline V gene has CDR1 MNHEY and CDR2 SVGAGI. This CDR3 reads CASTKGDKSNQPQHF. CDR3 in DNA: TGTGCCAGCACCAAAGGGGACAAAAGCAATCAGCCCCAGCATTTT.